The rows below give T cell receptor beta chains drawn from one sample of a study of cytomegalovirus exposure and HLA in healthy donors. Libraries were prepared by immunoSEQ multiplex PCR; TCRdb keeps only in-frame clonotypes and omits some of them. The sample includes about 190,000 clones, around 75% of them seen just once. Sample: PBMCs. These receptors all come from a woman in her twenties or thirties in good health and CMV-seropositive. Each CDR3 is given with its conserved first and last residue. Fields, in order: J gene, V gene, D gene, clone size, CDR3 protein, CDR3 DNA. A D gene is named only where the DNA matches it firmly. Rows give clone size only sometimes, using once, few, many, or a class for an expanded clone.

TRBJ2-2	TRBV19	.	.	CASSRDLSGNTGELFF	TGTGCCAGTAGTCGGGACTTGTCGGGGAACACCGGGGAGCTGTTTTTT
TRBJ2-1	TRBV11-2	TRBD2	.	CASSLDPSSGSVSEQFF	TGTGCCAGCAGCTTAGATCCGTCTAGCGGGAGCGTCAGTGAGCAGTTCTTC
TRBJ2-1	TRBV5-1	TRBD2	.	CASSLNSGSKGYNEQFF	TGCGCCAGCAGCTTGAATAGCGGGAGTAAGGGCTACAATGAGCAGTTCTTC
TRBJ2-1	TRBV7-2	.	few	CASRARQVLYNEQFF	TGTGCCAGCAGGGCCAGACAGGTTTTATACAATGAGCAGTTCTTC
TRBJ1-1	TRBV5-1	TRBD1	.	CASSFGQGFPMNTEAFF	TGCGCCAGCAGCTTCGGACAGGGGTTCCCAATGAACACTGAAGCTTTCTTT
TRBJ2-7	TRBV5-1	.	.	CASTRGVDHEQYF	TGCGCCAGCACCAGGGGCGTCGACCACGAGCAGTACTTC
TRBJ2-1	TRBV7-2	.	.	CASSLSWESDEQFF	TGTGCCAGCAGCTTATCGTGGGAGTCCGATGAGCAGTTCTTC
TRBJ2-1	TRBV6-4	TRBD2	.	CAIPGLAYNEQFF	TGTGCCATTCCGGGACTAGCCTACAATGAGCAGTTCTTC
TRBJ2-1	TRBV11-2	.	.	CASSPYNEQFF	TGTGCCAGCAGCCCATACAATGAGCAGTTCTTC
TRBJ1-1	TRBV7-6	.	.	CASSLALDTEAFF	TGTGCCAGCAGCTTAGCGCTAGACACTGAAGCTTTCTTT
TRBJ2-1	TRBV7-9	.	once	CASSFEGEYNEQFF	TGTGCCAGCAGCTTCGAGGGAGAGTACAATGAGCAGTTCTTC
TRBJ1-2	TRBV11-2	.	.	CASSWGWGLNYGYTF	TGTGCCAGCAGCTGGGGGTGGGGGCTTAACTATGGCTACACCTTC
TRBJ2-7	TRBV29-1	.	.	CSFLDEGLSYEQYF	TGCAGCTTTTTAGATGAGGGCCTCTCCTACGAGCAGTACTTC
TRBJ2-7	TRBV11-2	.	.	CASSFTGIHEQYF	TGTGCCAGCAGCTTTACGGGGATCCACGAGCAGTACTTC
TRBJ1-2	TRBV15	TRBD1	.	CATSTDGTVYGYTF	TGTGCCACCAGCACCGACGGGACAGTCTATGGCTACACCTTC
TRBJ2-7	TRBV13	TRBD1	few	CASRAKQGPHEQYF	TGTGCCAGCAGAGCCAAACAGGGGCCCCACGAGCAGTACTTC
TRBJ2-7	TRBV5-1	.	.	CASSSDNRLTYEQYF	TGCGCCAGCAGTTCAGATAACAGGCTAACGTACGAGCAGTACTTC
TRBJ2-1	TRBV6-5	TRBD2	.	CASSLAGRMDEQFF	TGTGCCAGCAGTTTAGCGGGTAGGATGGATGAGCAGTTCTTC
TRBJ2-7	TRBV7-9	TRBD2	.	CSSSFPAGVGYEQYF	TGTTCCAGCAGCTTCCCAGCGGGAGTCGGGTACGAGCAGTACTTC
TRBJ2-1	TRBV9	TRBD2	.	CASSETSGSVGVEQFF	TGTGCCAGCAGCGAGACTAGCGGGAGCGTGGGTGTTGAGCAGTTCTTC
TRBJ2-7	TRBV10-3	.	.	CAISDSGNPYEQYF	TGTGCCATCAGTGATTCGGGGAACCCCTACGAGCAGTACTTC
TRBJ2-7	TRBV15	.	.	CATSRRGLYYEQYF	TGTGCCACCAGCAGAAGGGGCCTTTACTACGAGCAGTACTTC
TRBJ2-1	TRBV28	.	once	CAIRRGTYNEQFF	TGTGCCATCAGAAGGGGGACCTACAATGAGCAGTTCTTC
TRBJ2-3	TRBV28	TRBD1	few	CASTPTGTGGSKQYF	TGTGCCAGCACCCCCACCGGGACAGGGGGGAGCAAGCAGTATTTT
TRBJ1-2	TRBV6-1	.	.	CASSQVPLAGYTF	TGTGCCAGCAGCCAGGTTCCTTTGGCGGGCTACACCTTC
TRBJ1-1	TRBV28	.	.	CASSPSIGGGNTEAFF	TGTGCCAGCAGTCCGTCTATAGGCGGCGGGAACACTGAAGCTTTCTTT
TRBJ2-1	TRBV19	TRBD1	.	CASSSQGGYNEQFF	TGTGCCAGTAGTTCACAGGGGGGATACAATGAGCAGTTCTTC
TRBJ2-1	TRBV28	TRBD2	.	CASSDLLAGGGHEQFF	TGTGCCAGCAGTGACCTTTTGGCGGGAGGGGGCCATGAGCAGTTCTTC
TRBJ2-1	TRBV19	TRBD2	.	CASSRLANEQFF	TGTGCCAGTAGCCGACTAGCGAATGAGCAGTTCTTC
TRBJ2-2	TRBV6-1	TRBD2	.	CASSEARLAGGTGELFF	TGTGCCAGCAGTGAAGCGCGGCTAGCGGGGGGCACCGGGGAGCTGTTTTTT
TRBJ2-2	TRBV19	.	few	CASREAGPNTGELFF	TGTGCCAGTAGGGAGGCGGGACCGAACACCGGGGAGCTGTTTTTT
TRBJ2-7	TRBV19	TRBD2	.	CASRSTSGRIEQYF	TGTGCCAGTAGGTCGACTAGCGGGAGGATCGAGCAGTACTTC
TRBJ1-5	TRBV14	.	.	CASSQRDRQPQHF	TGTGCCAGCAGCCAACGGGATCGTCAGCCCCAGCATTTT
TRBJ1-2	TRBV27	TRBD1	.	CASSPGGGFYGYTF	TGTGCCAGCAGTCCAGGGGGAGGATTCTATGGCTACACCTTC
TRBJ2-7	TRBV19	.	.	CASSTRTAYEQYF	TGTGCCAGTAGTACCCGGACAGCCTACGAGCAGTACTTC
TRBJ1-2	TRBV28	.	.	CASSLVGGISGYTF	TGTGCCAGCAGTTTAGTAGGCGGTATATCAGGCTACACCTTC
TRBJ2-1	TRBV27	.	.	CASSLSPRLVSYNEQFF	TGTGCCAGCAGTTTATCGCCCCGACTAGTTTCCTACAATGAGCAGTTCTTC
TRBJ1-6	TRBV18	TRBD1	.	CASSESGRGNSPLHF	TGTGCCAGCTCAGAATCGGGCAGGGGGAATTCACCCCTCCACTTT
TRBJ1-1	TRBV19	.	few	CASSSLGGVNTEAFF	TGTGCCAGTAGTTCCCTAGGGGGGGTGAACACTGAAGCTTTCTTT
TRBJ2-5	TRBV29-1	.	.	CSAEETQYF	TGCAGCGCCGAGGAGACCCAGTACTTC
TRBJ2-1	TRBV2	TRBD2	.	CASSEAGLAGGGDNEQFF	TGTGCCAGCAGTGAAGCCGGCCTAGCGGGAGGAGGTGACAATGAGCAGTTCTTC
TRBJ1-1	TRBV27	.	.	CASSLTGKAEAFF	TGTGCCAGCAGTTTAACCGGGAAGGCTGAAGCTTTCTTT
TRBJ2-1	TRBV2	.	.	CASSGLLAGNYNEQFF	TGTGCCAGCAGTGGTTTATTGGCGGGGAACTACAATGAGCAGTTCTTC
TRBJ2-1	TRBV5-4	.	.	CASSGDGGREQFF	TGTGCCAGCAGCGGAGACGGAGGCCGTGAGCAGTTCTTC
TRBJ2-7	TRBV6-1	.	.	CASSEARGLYEQYF	TGTGCCAGCAGTGAAGCGCGGGGGCTATACGAGCAGTACTTC
TRBJ2-1	TRBV14	TRBD2	.	CASSQSRLAGGIGEQFF	TGTGCCAGCAGCCAGTCCCGTCTAGCGGGAGGTATAGGTGAGCAGTTCTTC
TRBJ2-3	TRBV19	TRBD2	once	CASIGSGGPRDTQYF	TGTGCCAGTATCGGATCGGGAGGCCCAAGAGATACGCAGTATTTT
TRBJ2-2	TRBV9	TRBD1	.	CASSTGQHTGELFF	TGTGCCAGCAGCACGGGACAGCACACCGGGGAGCTGTTTTTT
TRBJ1-2	TRBV14	.	.	CASSQDLGSQGMNYGYTF	TGTGCCAGCAGCCAAGATCTTGGGAGCCAGGGGATGAACTATGGCTACACCTTC
TRBJ2-1	TRBV12-1	.	.	CARTPARTEDNEQFF	TGTGCCAGAACCCCGGCCCGGACAGAAGACAATGAGCAGTTCTTC
TRBJ2-7	TRBV5-1	TRBD1	few	CASTFRTGNYEQYF	TGCGCCAGCACCTTTCGGACAGGTAACTACGAGCAGTACTTC